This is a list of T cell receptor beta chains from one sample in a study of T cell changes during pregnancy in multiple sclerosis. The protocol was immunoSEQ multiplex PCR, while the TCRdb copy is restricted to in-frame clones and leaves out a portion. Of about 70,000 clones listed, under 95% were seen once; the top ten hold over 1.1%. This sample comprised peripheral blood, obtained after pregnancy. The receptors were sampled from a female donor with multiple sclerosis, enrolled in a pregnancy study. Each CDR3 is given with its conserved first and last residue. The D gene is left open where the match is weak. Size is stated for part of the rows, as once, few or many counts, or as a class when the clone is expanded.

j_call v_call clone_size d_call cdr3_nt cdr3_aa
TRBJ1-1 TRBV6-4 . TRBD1 TGTGCCAGCAGTGACCCCAAGGGACAGCCCTCTGTGGCGAACACTGAAGCTTTCTTT CASSDPKGQPSVANTEAFF
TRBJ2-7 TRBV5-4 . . TGTGCCAGCAGCTTGGGGACAGCCGAGCAGTACTTC CASSLGTAEQYF
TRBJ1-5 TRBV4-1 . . TGCGCCAGCAGCCAAGTTAGTTACGGTCAGCCCCAGCATTTT CASSQVSYGQPQHF
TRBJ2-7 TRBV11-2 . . TGTGCCAGCAGCTTAATGACTAGTTCGCAGTACTTC CASSLMTSSQYF
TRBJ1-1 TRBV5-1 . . TGCGCCAGCAGCCGAACGACTGCGACTGAAGCTTTCTTT CASSRTTATEAFF
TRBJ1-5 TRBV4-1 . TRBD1 TGCGCCAGCAGCCAGGCGGGACAGTCCGGGTCCCAGCATTTT CASSQAGQSGSQHF
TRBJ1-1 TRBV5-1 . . TGCGCCAGCAGCTTGGTTCGCCAGGGGATCCCTGAAGCTTTCTTT CASSLVRQGIPEAFF
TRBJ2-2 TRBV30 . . TGTGCCTGGAGCTGGGGAGCGGTTGTGGGCCGGGAGCTGTTTTTT CAWSWGAVVGRELFF
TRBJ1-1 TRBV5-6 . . TGTGCCAGCAGCTTGGAGGGGGAGAACACTGAAGCTTTCTTT CASSLEGENTEAFF
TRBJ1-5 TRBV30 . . TGTGCCTGGAGTCGCCCGGACATTTATAGCAATCAGCCCCAGCATTTT CAWSRPDIYSNQPQHF
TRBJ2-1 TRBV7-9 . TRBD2 TGTGCCAGCAGCAACCGGGCGGTAGCGGGAGCTGGTGATGAGCAGTTCTTC CASSNRAVAGAGDEQFF
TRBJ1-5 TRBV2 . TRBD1 TGTGCCAGCAGTATGGACAGGCTGAGTCAGCCCCAGCATTTT CASSMDRLSQPQHF
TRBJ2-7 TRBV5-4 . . TGTGCCAGCAGCTCACCGACAGGCTCTCTCTACGAGCAGTACTTC CASSSPTGSLYEQYF
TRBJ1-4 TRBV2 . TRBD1 TGTGCCAGCAGCAGGCCGGGACAGGGGTATGAAAAACTGTTTTTT CASSRPGQGYEKLFF
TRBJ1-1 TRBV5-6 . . TGTGCCAGCAGCACTGGAGGACGAGCTGAAGCTTTCTTT CASSTGGRAEAFF
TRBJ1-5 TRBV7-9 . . TGTGCCAGCAGCCCCAGGGGTTCGGGCAATCAGCCCCAGCATTTT CASSPRGSGNQPQHF
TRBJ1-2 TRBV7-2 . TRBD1 TGTGCCAGCAGCCCGGGGACAGGGGGCGACTATGGCTACACCTTC CASSPGTGGDYGYTF
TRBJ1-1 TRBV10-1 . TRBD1 TGCGCCAGCAGTAGACAGGGGGCGGACACTGAAGCTTTCTTT CASSRQGADTEAFF
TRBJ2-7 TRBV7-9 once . TGTGCCAGCAGCTTCTCAGGGGGGTTCTACGAGCAGTACTTC CASSFSGGFYEQYF
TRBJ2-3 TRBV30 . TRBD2 TGTGCCTGGAGTGTATCAGCGGGATTCACAGATACGCAGTATTTT CAWSVSAGFTDTQYF
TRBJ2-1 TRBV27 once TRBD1 TGTGCCAGCAGTTTTTTATACGCAGGGGGCAATGAGCAGTTCTTC CASSFLYAGGNEQFF
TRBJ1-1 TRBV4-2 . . TGTGCCAGCAGCCAAGACCGGGACAAAGGCACTGAAGCTTTCTTT CASSQDRDKGTEAFF
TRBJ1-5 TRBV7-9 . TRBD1 TGTGCCAGCAGCTTAGGGGACAGAAATCAGCCCCAGCATTTT CASSLGDRNQPQHF
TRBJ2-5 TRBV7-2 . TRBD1 TGTGCCAGCAGCCGCGACGGGACAGGAAACCAAGAGACCCAGTACTTC CASSRDGTGNQETQYF
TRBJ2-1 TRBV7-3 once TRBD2 TGTGCCAGCAGCTCATCAAGGGCGGGAGGGAACAATGAGCAGTTCTTC CASSSSRAGGNNEQFF
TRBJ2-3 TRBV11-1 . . TGTGCCAGCAGGCGGGGTGCGGGTGATACGCAGTATTTT CASRRGAGDTQYF
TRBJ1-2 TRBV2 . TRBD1 TGTGCCAGCAACACAGGGGGCGGTTCGTATGGCTACACCTTC CASNTGGGSYGYTF
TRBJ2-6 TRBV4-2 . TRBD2 TGTGCCAGCAGCCCCTCGACTAGCGGGAGGTTAATAGACGTCCTGACTTTC CASSPSTSGRLIDVLTF
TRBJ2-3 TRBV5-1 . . TGCGCCAGCAGCTTGGTAAGGGGAGATACGCAGTATTTT CASSLVRGDTQYF
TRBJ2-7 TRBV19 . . TGTGCCAGTAGGGAAAACGGGGGTAGCTCCTACGAGCAGTACTTC CASRENGGSSYEQYF
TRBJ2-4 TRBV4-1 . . TGCGCCAGCAGCCAAAGAGGAGGAAACATTCAGTACTTC CASSQRGGNIQYF
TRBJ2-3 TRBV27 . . TGTGCCAGCAGTTTCAGGGCTCCCGGGAGCACAGATACGCAGTATTTT CASSFRAPGSTDTQYF
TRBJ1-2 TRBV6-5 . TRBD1 TGTGCCAGCAGTTACCGGGACAGAGATGGCTACACCTTC CASSYRDRDGYTF
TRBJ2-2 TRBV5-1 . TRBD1 TGCGCCAGCAGCCTGAGACAGGGAAACACCGGGGAGCTGTTTTTT CASSLRQGNTGELFF
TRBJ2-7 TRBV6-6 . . TGTGCCAGCAGCAATACAGACTACGAGCAGTACTTC CASSNTDYEQYF
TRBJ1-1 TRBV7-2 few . TGTGCCAGCAGCCCCCAGGGCAGAGAGGCGACTGAAGCTTTCTTT CASSPQGREATEAFF
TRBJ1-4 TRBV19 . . TGTGCCAGTAGTGGAGGTTCTGCAACTAATGAAAAACTGTTTTTT CASSGGSATNEKLFF
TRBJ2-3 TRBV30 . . TGTGCCTGGAGTCGTACAAGGGACTCAGATACGCAGTATTTT CAWSRTRDSDTQYF
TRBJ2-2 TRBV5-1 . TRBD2 TGCGCCAGCAGCCGAGGGACTAGCGGCAACACCGGGGAGCTGTTTTTT CASSRGTSGNTGELFF
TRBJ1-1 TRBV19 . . TGTGCCAGTAGAATCCCTGACAGTCTGAACACTGAAGCTTTCTTT CASRIPDSLNTEAFF
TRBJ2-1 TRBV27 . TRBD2 TGTGCCAGCAGTTTCGGGACTAGCGGGATTAGCTCCTACAATGAGCAGTTCTTC CASSFGTSGISSYNEQFF
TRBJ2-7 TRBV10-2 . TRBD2 TGCGCCAGCGCGGGGGGGCTGTACGAGCAGTACTTC CASAGGLYEQYF
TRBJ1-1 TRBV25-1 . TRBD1 TGTGCCAGCAGTGAAGTGGACAGGGTCGACACTGAAGCTTTCTTT CASSEVDRVDTEAFF
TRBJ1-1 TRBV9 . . TGTGCCAGCAGCGTAAGACTTTCCACTGAAGCTTTCTTT CASSVRLSTEAFF
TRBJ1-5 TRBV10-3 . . TGTGCCATCAACTCAGGGTTAGGTCAGCCCCAGCATTTT CAINSGLGQPQHF
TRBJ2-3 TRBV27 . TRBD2 TGTGCCAGCAGCCGCGGGACTAGCGATCGCACAGATACGCAGTATTTT CASSRGTSDRTDTQYF
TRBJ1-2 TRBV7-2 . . TGTGCCAGCAGCCCTAGACAGTCCTATGGCTACACCTTC CASSPRQSYGYTF
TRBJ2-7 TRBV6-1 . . TGTGCCAGCAGTGTAGGTGGCGGAGCCGAGCAGTACTTC CASSVGGGAEQYF
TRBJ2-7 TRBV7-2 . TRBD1 TGTGCCAGCAGCCGCCATCAGGGGGCGCTATCCTACGAGCAGTACTTC CASSRHQGALSYEQYF
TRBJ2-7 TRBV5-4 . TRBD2 TGTGCCAGCAGCCCGGGACTAGCGGGGACCTCCTACGAGCAGTACTTC CASSPGLAGTSYEQYF
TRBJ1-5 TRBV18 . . TGTGCCAGCTCACCGGGGAGAGGCAATCAGCCCCAGCATTTT CASSPGRGNQPQHF
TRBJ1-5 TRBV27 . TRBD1 TGTGCCAGCCATCGGACAGGGTCCAATCAGCCCCAGCATTTT CASHRTGSNQPQHF
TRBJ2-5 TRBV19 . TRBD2 TGTGCCAGTAGTATGAGGACTAGCGGGAGCGAGACCCAGTACTTC CASSMRTSGSETQYF
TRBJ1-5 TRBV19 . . TGTGCCAGTAGTCCCGGGGGACAGCCCCAGCATTTT CASSPGGQPQHF
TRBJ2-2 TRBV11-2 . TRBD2 TGTGCCAGCAGCCCGGTTAGCGGGAGAGAGAGGGGCACCGGGGAGCTGTTTTTT CASSPVSGRERGTGELFF
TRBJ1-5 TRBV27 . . TGTGCCAGCATCTCACGCCCCCCGGGGGATGGCAATCAGCCCCAGCATTTT CASISRPPGDGNQPQHF